This TCR beta chain was documented in a study of blood T cell repertoires in COVID-19. Study details: COVID-19 samples collected from the United States, Italy and Spain covered acute and convalescent phases. In each case, the material was cDNA or gDNA derived from T cells, B-cell-depleted T cells, or PBMCs.

In the original analysis: From reference gene primer amplification, estimates of nucleated cell counts were derived. The data were produced by immunoSEQ multiplex PCR, yet TCRdb's version contains in-frame clones alone and is incomplete. V and J calls and clone size are copied from that table; D and trimming were computed from the DNA. The table has roughly 250,000 clones, about nine tenths seen once. It was during active infection that Seattle patients were enrolled and then longitudinally followed. This clonotype was obtained from a woman aged 25 to 39 with COVID-19, enrolled during active disease. The sample comprised peripheral blood.

CDR3 bases: TGCAGTGGACAGGGGGTGTTAGGCTACACCTTC. Protein product: CSGQGVLGYTF. The rearrangement joins TRBV20-1 to TRBJ1-2, with 9 bases fitting TRBD1. The germline CDR1 and CDR2 sequences are DFQATT and SNEGSKA (reference sequence). Trimming cost V 7 bases and J 8 bases; bases outside gene matches: 5. The CDR3 has 11 amino acids.